These 2 T cell receptor beta chains came from one sample sequenced in a study of blood T cell repertoires in COVID-19. Clones were read by immunoSEQ multiplex PCR, and TCRdb kept only the in-frame ones, dropping some. The sample has 45,000 to 65,000 clones, approximately 83% seen once. Sequenced: peripheral blood. These receptors all come from a man aged 40-50 years with acute or convalescent COVID-19.

The rearrangement links TRBV12-5 to TRBJ1-2; TRBD1 might be the D (6 bases). Trimming removed 3 bases from V and 1 base from J, with 12 bases in between. This CDR3 has 15 residues. From germline, CDR1 is LGHNT and CDR2 FRNRAP. CDR3 region: CASGLRDTNNYGYTF. In DNA, the CDR3 is TGTGCTAGTGGTTTACGGGACACCAATAACTATGGCTACACCTTC.

The J gene is TRBJ2-5, the V gene TRBV9; TRBD2 aligns across 7 bases. CDR1 and CDR2 (germline): SGDLS, YYNGEE. This CDR3 contains 15 residues. V shed 0 bases, J shed 4 bases, and the junction held 6 bases outside the gene matches. The CDR3 is CASSVATGGGETQYF. The CDR3 DNA sequence: TGTGCCAGCAGCGTAGCTACGGGGGGAGGAGAGACCCAGTACTTC.